This T cell receptor beta chain derives from a study of blood T cell repertoires in COVID-19. Unmatched junction bases numbered 3, after V lost 0 bases and J lost 4 bases. The CDR3 runs to 15 residues. The V gene's germline CDR1 is SGDLS and CDR2 YYNGEE. Assay: immunoSEQ multiplex PCR; the TCRdb copy retains only in-frame clones and omits some. The data hold about 270,000 clones, with approximately 83% observed a single time. The sequenced sample was peripheral blood. The TCR originated in a woman in her forties or fifties who had recovered from COVID-19. The rearrangement joins TRBV9 to TRBJ2-2, with TRBD2 identical over 7 bases. The CDR3 loop reads CASSVGGGSTGELFF. Here the CDR3 DNA reads TGTGCCAGCAGCGTAGGGGGGGGTTCCACCGGGGAGCTGTTTTTT.